The 28 T cell receptor beta chains below all came from one sample that was sequenced in a study of T cell changes during pregnancy in multiple sclerosis. Profiling relied on immunoSEQ multiplex PCR, and the TCRdb table lists in-frame clones only, not all of them. The sample gives about 57,000 clones, approximately 90% of which show up once; about 3.8% is in the top ten. This material consisted of peripheral blood, taken after pregnancy. All receptors come from a female donor in good health, enrolled as a control in a pregnancy study.

J is TRBJ1-6 and V is TRBV19, with unresolved D. The CDR3 contains 12 residues. V was clipped by 7 bases and J by 7 bases, with 8 bases between them. CDR1 is LNHDA, CDR2 SQIVND, per germline (reference sequence). CDR3 DNA: TGTGCCAGTAACATCCTCAATTCACCCCTCCACTTT. This codes for CASNILNSPLHF. The full variable domain, rest sourced from reference TRBV19 and TRBJ1-6, is DGGITQSPKYLFRKEGQNVTLSCEQNLNHDAMYWYRQDPGQGLRLIYYSQIVNDFQKGDIAEGYSVSREKKESFPLTVTSAQKNPTAFYLCASNILNSPLHFGNGTRLTVT.

This clone was counted once. This chain uses TRBV5-1 with TRBJ2-1; 9 nucleotides line up with TRBD2. CDR3 length: 16 amino acids. In germline, CDR1 is SGHRS, CDR2 YFSETQ. Trimming took 1 base from V and 1 from J; bases not matched to a gene: 3. CDR3 sequence reads: CASSLMAGGSYNEQFF. Written as DNA, the CDR3 is TGCGCCAGCAGCTTGATGGCGGGAGGGTCCTACAATGAGCAGTTCTTC.

In its sample, this clone was seen once. Written as DNA, the CDR3 is TGTGCCAGCAGCCAAGATCGTGCGGGAGGACTCCTCAATACGCAGTATTTT. Amino acids: CASSQDRAGGLLNTQYF. J is TRBJ2-3 and V is TRBV4-2, with 8 nucleotides matching TRBD2. J gave up 7 bases and V 0 bases, and 12 bases lay outside the gene matches. The germline gives CDR1 LGHNA, CDR2 YNFKEQ. CDR3 size: 17 residues.

DNA for the CDR3: TGTGCCAGCAGCTCCGGGGGATACGAGCAGTACTTC. Translating it yields CASSSGGYEQYF. The chain carries TRBV5-6 and TRBJ2-7; tentatively, D is TRBD2 (6 bases). Trimming took off 3 bases at V and 4 bases at J, with 8 bases between the two ends. The CDR3 length is 12 residues. In germline, CDR1 is SGHDT, CDR2 YYEEEE.

In nucleotides, the CDR3 is TGTGCCAGCAGCCACGAGGAATCCGATTCTCAGCCCCAGCATTTT. This encodes CASSHEESDSQPQHF. The V and J genes are TRBV4-2 and TRBJ1-5, with unresolved D. CDR3 length: 15 residues. Per the germline V gene, CDR1 is LGHNA and CDR2 is YNFKEQ. Trimming took off 3 bases at V and 6 bases at J, with 15 bases between the two ends.

This clone showed up just once. J is TRBJ1-4 and V is TRBV6-1; the match to TRBD1 covers 10 bases. The CDR3 runs to 16 residues. The ends lost 4 bases at V and 8 bases at J; junction bases unmatched: 10. Germline CDR1 and CDR2: MNHNS and SASEGT. DNA for the CDR3: TGTGCCAGCAGTGGGACAGGGGGGCTAGGGTTCGAAAAACTGTTTTTT. It is translated as CASSGTGGLGFEKLFF.

This chain connects TRBV5-1 to TRBJ1-2; D unclear. Trimming removed 0 bases at V and 8 bases at J, with 23 bases between. This CDR3 has 17 amino acids. Germline V gene sequence: CDR1 SGHRS, CDR2 YFSETQ. CDR3 in DNA: TGCGCCAGCAGCTTGGGGTTAGGTCAGGAAACTTTGTCGGGCTACACCTTC. It codes for CASSLGLGQETLSGYTF.

This clone was picked up one time. The rearrangement joins TRBV2 to TRBJ2-1; D remains ambiguous. The CDR3 contains 13 residues. Trimming removed 8 bases from V and 5 bases from J, with 13 bases in between. Germline CDR1 and CDR2: SNHLY and FYNNEI. CDR3 nucleotide sequence: TGTGCCAGCGGAGCTGACCTGAACAATGAGCAGTTCTTC. This gives the protein CASGADLNNEQFF.

The chain couples TRBV11-1 to TRBJ1-2; D possibly corresponds to TRBD1 (6 bases). CDR1 and CDR2 from the germline V gene are SGHAT and FQDESV (reference sequence). V was trimmed by 2 bases and J by 3 bases, leaving 10 bases between them. The CDR3 consists of 14 residues. Here the CDR3 reads CASSLSGVDYGYTF. CDR3 DNA sequence: TGTGCCAGCAGCTTATCAGGGGTGGACTATGGCTACACCTTC.

The chain combines TRBV7-9 with TRBJ1-2, with D possibly being TRBD1 (6 bases). CDR3 length: 15 amino acids. Germline values: CDR1 SEHNR, CDR2 FQNEAQ (reference sequence). The V end lost 5 bases, the J end lost 4 bases, and 17 bases lay between the germline ends. DNA of the CDR3: TGTGCCAGCAGCCTGGACAGCCCCAAGGGCTATGGCTACACCTTC. Its translation: CASSLDSPKGYGYTF.

The chain uses TRBV11-3 and TRBJ1-1; the D gene is possibly TRBD1 (6 bases). Per germline, CDR1 SGHNT and CDR2 YENEEA. V was pared by 5 bases and J by 2 bases, with 9 bases between. The CDR3 consists of 13 residues. The CDR3, as DNA: TGTGCCAGCAGCGGACAGCCCAACACTGAAGCTTTCTTT. It yields the protein CASSGQPNTEAFF.

V gene TRBV30 combines with J gene TRBJ1-1; the D gene is possibly TRBD1 (6 bases). The CDR3 loop spans 12 amino acids. V lost 1 base to trimming and J lost 4 bases, with 7 bases between them. Germline-derived CDR1 and CDR2 are GTSNPN and SVGIG (reference sequence). In DNA, the CDR3 is TGTGCCTGGAGTGACAGGGCCACTGAAGCTTTCTTT. Translating it yields CAWSDRATEAFF.

This rearrangement joins TRBV13 to TRBJ1-2; D is possibly TRBD1 (6 bases). Trimming took off 5 bases at V and 1 base at J, with 14 bases between the two ends. The CDR3 length is 15 residues. Germline assignment: CDR1 PRHDT and CDR2 FYEKMQ (reference sequence). The CDR3 protein is CASSQGGDSNYGYTF. DNA of the CDR3: TGTGCCAGCAGCCAAGGGGGAGATAGTAACTATGGCTACACCTTC.

The chain carries TRBV28 and TRBJ2-7; D may be TRBD2 (6 bases). Trimming shortened V by 7 bases and J by 0 bases, and 22 bases separated the two germline ends. Germline CDR1 MDHEN, CDR2 SYDVKM. The CDR3 is made up of 17 amino acids. This chain's CDR3 is CASTGVPGLPFSYEQYF. Here the CDR3 DNA reads TGTGCCAGCACCGGTGTCCCGGGACTTCCTTTCTCCTACGAGCAGTACTTC. The full variable domain, with the rest looked up from reference TRBV28 and TRBJ2-7, is DVKVTQSSRYLVKRTGEKVFLECVQDMDHENMFWYRQDPGLGLRLIYFSYDVKMKEKGDIPEGYSVSREKKERFSLILESASTNQTSMYLCASTGVPGLPFSYEQYFGPGTRLTVT.

This clone was counted once. The chain combines TRBV7-9 with TRBJ1-1; 7 bases align to TRBD1. Trimming took 6 bases from V and 1 from J; bases not matched to a gene: 8. Germline assignment: CDR1 SEHNR and CDR2 FQNEAQ (reference sequence). The CDR3 length is 15 residues. The CDR3 bases are TGTGCCAGCAGTCACGGAGGGGGCCCGAACACTGAAGCTTTCTTT. It translates to CASSHGGGPNTEAFF.

The V gene is TRBV5-6, the J gene TRBJ1-1; D unresolved. The CDR3 covers 13 residues. With 0 bases removed from V and 7 bases from J, the gap between germline ends came to 10 bases. CDR1 and CDR2 from the germline V gene are SGHDT and YYEEEE. The CDR3 loop reads CASSLDPEGEAFF. CDR3 nucleotide sequence: TGTGCCAGCAGCTTGGACCCCGAGGGTGAAGCTTTCTTT.

This chain connects TRBV14 to TRBJ2-2; tentatively, D is TRBD2 (5 bases). This CDR3 contains 15 residues. Germline CDR1 and CDR2: SGHDN and FVKESK. With 4 bases removed from V and 0 bases from J, the gap between germline ends came to 9 bases. The CDR3 coding sequence is TGTGCCAGCAGCCGGAGCGGACCGAACACCGGGGAGCTGTTTTTT. It yields the protein CASSRSGPNTGELFF.

The chain has TRBV30 and TRBJ1-2; tentative D call: TRBD1 (6 bases). This CDR3 has 12 residues. Trimming shortened V by 0 bases and J by 8 bases, and 10 bases separated the two germline ends. Germline-derived CDR1 and CDR2 are GTSNPN and SVGIG (reference sequence). CDR3 sequence (DNA): TGTGCCTGGAGTGTATCGCAGGGGGGCTACACCTTC. Protein product: CAWSVSQGGYTF. Variable domain in full (rest from reference TRBV30 and TRBJ1-2): SQTIHQWPATLVQPVGSPLSLECTVEGTSNPNLYWYRQAAGRGLQLLFYSVGIGQISSEVPQNLSASRPQDRQFILSSKKLLLSDSGFYLCAWSVSQGGYTFGSGTRLTVV.

CDR3 DNA sequence: TGCACCAGCAGCCAAGATAGCGGGAGTCCTCCAGCCGGGGAGCTGTTTTTT. It translates to CTSSQDSGSPPAGELFF. The chain uses TRBV1 and TRBJ2-2; no check of the table's D call, TRBD2, against the DNA was made. TRBV1 is classified as a pseudogene. This CDR3 spans 17 amino acids.

CDR3 sequence reads: CASSLYSGGGHESYEQYF. The DNA of the CDR3 is TGTGCCAGCAGCCTATATTCAGGGGGCGGCCACGAGTCCTACGAGCAGTACTTC. The chain carries TRBV11-3 and TRBJ2-7, with TRBD1 matching 8 bases. J gave up 1 base and V 5 bases, and 16 bases lay outside the gene matches. The CDR3 is made up of 18 amino acids. CDR1 and CDR2 (germline): SGHNT, YENEEA.

The V call is TRBV4-1, the J call TRBJ1-5; D is undetermined. This CDR3 has 15 amino acids. V was cut by 3 bases and J by 0 bases, with 9 bases left in between. From germline, CDR1 is MGHRA and CDR2 YSYEKL. In nucleotides, the CDR3 is TGCGCCAGCAGCCAGTTCTCTTATAGCAATCAGCCCCAGCATTTT. Protein: CASSQFSYSNQPQHF.

The chain links TRBV7-6 to TRBJ1-2, with TRBD1 identical over 8 bases. In germline, CDR1 is SGHVS, CDR2 FNYEAQ. V dropped 5 bases and J dropped 0; count of bases not matched to a gene: 11. The length of the CDR3 is 17 residues. CDR3 in amino acids: CASSPAVGQGTNYGYTF. The CDR3 DNA reads as TGTGCCAGCAGCCCCGCAGTAGGACAGGGAACTAACTATGGCTACACCTTC.

The rearrangement links TRBV28 to TRBJ2-7; 8 bases map to TRBD1. Germline trimming cut 5 bases from V and 2 bases from J; bases unmatched to any gene: 2. The germline gives CDR1 MDHEN, CDR2 SYDVKM. The CDR3 is 13 residues long. CDR3 sequence: CASSQGAPYEQYF. Here the CDR3 DNA reads TGTGCCAGCAGTCAGGGGGCCCCCTACGAGCAGTACTTC.

V gene TRBV18 combines with J gene TRBJ2-6; 8 bases agree with TRBD1. Germline V gene lookup returns CDR1 KGHSH and CDR2 LQKENI. V shed 2 bases and J 0 bases; nucleotides not matched to a gene: 6. This CDR3 is 18 amino acids long. CDR3: CASSPRRGQVSGANVLTF. The CDR3 DNA is TGTGCCAGCTCACCAAGAAGGGGACAGGTCTCTGGGGCCAACGTCCTGACTTTC.

The chain links TRBV5-1 to TRBJ1-2; 9 nucleotides align to TRBD1. The CDR3 consists of 15 residues. The V and J ends lost 3 bases and 0 bases, in that order; junction bases with no gene match: 3. Germline assignment: CDR1 SGHRS and CDR2 YFSETQ. The CDR3: CASSWGTGTNYGYTF. The CDR3 DNA sequence: TGCGCCAGCAGCTGGGGGACAGGGACTAACTATGGCTACACCTTC.

The chain employs TRBV4-3 and TRBJ2-7, with 9 bases identical to TRBD2. CDR3 length: 15 residues. Trimming at V came to 1 base and at J to 2 bases, leaving 3 bases not matched to a gene. Per the germline V gene, CDR1 is LGHNA and CDR2 is YSLEER. The CDR3 coding sequence is TGCGCCAGCAGCCAAGTGCGGGAGGGACCCTACGAGCAGTACTTC. Its translation is CASSQVREGPYEQYF.

The chain has TRBV19 and TRBJ1-1; the match to TRBD1 covers 9 bases. Germline assignment: CDR1 LNHDA and CDR2 SQIVND (reference sequence). Losses at the gene ends were 4 bases for V and 1 base for J; bases not matched to a gene: 4. The CDR3 totals 15 residues. The CDR3 reads CASSRGTGSNTEAFF. The CDR3 DNA follows: TGTGCCAGTAGTAGGGGGACAGGGTCGAACACTGAAGCTTTCTTT.

CDR3 sequence reads: CASSLVGPNTGELFF. CDR3 nucleotide sequence: TGTGCCAGCAGCTTGGTGGGCCCGAACACCGGGGAGCTGTTTTTT. This sequence joins TRBV5-6 and TRBJ2-2; no reliable D call. CDR1 is SGHDT and CDR2 is YYEEEE in the germline V gene. The CDR3 totals 15 residues. Trimming took 0 bases from V and 0 from J, leaving 6 bases between them.